This TCR beta chain was obtained from a study of PD-L1 blockade in urothelial cancer. Background on the study: As for prior chemotherapy regimens, patients had received 0 to 3. Blood samples contained a median about 150,000 T cells.

Time point here: pretreatment peripheral blood. Samples spanned pretreatment and treatment, with 1 to 8 time points per patient. Using immunoSEQ multiplex PCR, the repertoire was profiled, and TCRdb retains in-frame clones only, with some absent. The sample shows around 33,000 clones, roughly four fifths of them seen only once. Between the trimmed V and J ends, which lost 0 bases and 8 bases, there was a span of 16 bases. Germline CDR1 MNHEY, CDR2 SMNVEV (reference sequence). The CDR3 totals 15 residues. The starting material was PBMCs, obtained around atezolizumab (anti-PD-L1) treatment. This TCR came from a man between 60 and 70 years old with urothelial cancer. This sequence joins TRBV27 and TRBJ1-2; D is unresolved. CDR3: CASSLSPGLAGGYTF. DNA of the CDR3: TGTGCCAGCAGTTTATCGCCCGGACTGGCCGGCGGCTACACCTTC.